The clone carrying this TCR beta chain was counted only a few times. This record belongs to a study of response to subunit inactivated influenza vaccine. TCRdb independently ran MiXCR on the RT-PCR reads; one entry per CDR3 protein. This table has hundreds of thousands of distinct CDR3 sequences, approximately 11% appearing once. This sequence originates from a man aged 50-59 years who received an inactivated influenza vaccine. The sequenced sample was PBMCs from blood, obtained about 40 days after vaccination.

In DNA form, the CDR3 reads TGCGCCAGCAGCTTGGCGACAGGGGCTAGCACAGATACGCAGTATTTT. It specifies CASSLATGASTDTQYF. This rearrangement joins TRBV5-1 to TRBJ2-3; 8 nucleotides agree with TRBD1. Germline values: CDR1 SGHRS, CDR2 YFSETQ. The CDR3 length is 16 residues. V shed 0 bases and J 0 bases; nucleotides not matched to a gene: 3.